This T cell receptor (beta chain) is drawn from a study of shared clonotypes between healthy human individuals. Study-wide background: Three plates were used per donor for CD4 naive, three for CD4 memory, two for CD8 naive and one for CD8 memory.

V was clipped by 4 bases and J by 4 bases; unmatched bases: 14. CDR1 and CDR2 from the germline V gene are KGHSH and LQKENI. This CDR3 is 17 amino acids long. The data were produced by immunoSEQ multiplex PCR, yet TCRdb's version contains in-frame clones alone and is incomplete. Of around 1.4 million clones listed, approximately 98.5% are singletons. As regards this clone: The antigen is undetermined.

Study results and caveats: Despite large depth, rarefaction showed incomplete sorted-subset sequencing. Clonotypes which were not shared had lower generation probabilities than clonotypes that all four donors shared.

V and J are TRBV18 and TRBJ1-1; 8 bases align to TRBD1. The sequenced sample consisted of naive CD4+ T cells sorted from blood. Subset in this sample: CD45RA+ positively selected. The sequence derives from a man aged 25 to 40 in good health. The CDR3 DNA is TGTGCCAGCTCACTACGTACAGGGGGACCTAGCCCCACTGAAGCTTTCTTT. Its translation is CASSLRTGGPSPTEAFF. The whole variable domain, filled in from reference TRBV18 and TRBJ1-1, reads NAGVMQNPRHLVRRRGQEARLRCSPMKGHSHVYWYRQLPEEGLKFMVYLQKENIIDESGMPKERFSAEFPKEGPSILRIQQVVRGDSAAYFCASSLRTGGPSPTEAFFGQGTRLTVV.